Listed below are T cell receptor beta chains from one sample, sequenced in a study of CD8 T cells in Susac syndrome. TCRdb re-derived calls from the immunoSEQ multiplex PCR reads in MiXCR, one entry per CDR3 protein. The sample comprises hundreds of thousands of distinct CDR3 sequences, 95% of which are singletons, and roughly 0.1% rests with the top ten. The sequenced material came from CD4+ T cells from PBMCs. The receptors originated from a human donor with multiple sclerosis. Both conserved end residues are part of each CDR3. D genes are given only for firm matches. The listing skips clone size in some rows; elsewhere it reads once, few, many or a size class.

j_gene | v_gene | d_gene | abundance | CDR3nt | CDR3aa
TRBJ1-2 | TRBV4-2 | TRBD1 | once | TGTGCCAGCAGCCAAGGGGACAGTACAAACTATGGCTACACCTTC | CASSQGDSTNYGYTF
TRBJ2-7 | TRBV3-1 | TRBD2 | NA | TGTGCCAGCAGGGGACTAGCGGGGAGGAACGAGCAGTACTTC | CASRGLAGRNEQYF
TRBJ1-3 | TRBV5-1 | NA | NA | TGCGCCAGCAGCTTTCCCGGATCCGGAAACACCATATATTTT | CASSFPGSGNTIYF
TRBJ2-3 | TRBV20-1 | NA | NA | TGCAGTGCTAGAGACCCCTTGAGACTAACCCGAAGCACAGATACGCAGTATTTT | CSARDPLRLTRSTDTQYF
TRBJ2-5 | TRBV7-9 | TRBD1 | NA | TGTGCCAGCAGCTTCCGGACAGGACAAGAGACCCAGTACTTC | CASSFRTGQETQYF
TRBJ2-5 | TRBV4-2 | TRBD2 | NA | TGTGCCAGCAGCCAAAAAGCGGGGGGGACGGAGACCCAGTACTTC | CASSQKAGGTETQYF
TRBJ2-1 | TRBV9 | NA | NA | TGTGCCAGCACGGAGGGGGTAAACTACAATGAGCAGTTCTTC | CASTEGVNYNEQFF
TRBJ2-1 | TRBV4-1 | NA | NA | TGCGCCAGCAGCCAAGTACGAGCACCAAACAATGAGCAGTTCTTC | CASSQVRAPNNEQFF
TRBJ2-5 | TRBV7-3 | NA | NA | TGTGCCAGCAGCTTATACGGCCAAGAGACCCAGTACTTC | CASSLYGQETQYF
TRBJ1-2 | TRBV29-1 | NA | NA | TGCAGCGTTGAACAAGCAGGGCTGGGAGGCTACACCTTC | CSVEQAGLGGYTF
TRBJ2-3 | TRBV20-1 | NA | NA | TGCAGTGCTCTGGGACTCGGGATCACAGATACGCAGTATTTT | CSALGLGITDTQYF
TRBJ2-7 | TRBV15 | NA | once | TGTGCCACCAGCAGAGATCGCCCGTCGGACGAGCAGTACTTC | CATSRDRPSDEQYF
TRBJ1-1 | TRBV29-1 | NA | NA | TGCAGCGTTGCTTCAGGGTCGGGGCACACTGAAGCTTTCTTT | CSVASGSGHTEAFF
TRBJ2-7 | TRBV7-2 | NA | NA | TGTGCCAGCAGCTACCGACAGTCCTACGAGCAGTACTTC | CASSYRQSYEQYF
TRBJ1-1 | TRBV29-1 | NA | NA | TGCAGCGTGGCTTTGGGGGGGACCACTGAAGCTTTCTTT | CSVALGGTTEAFF
TRBJ1-5 | TRBV23-1 | NA | once | TGCGCCAGCAGTCAATGCCAAATGCCCCCTCCATGCTCCGCGCTTAAAGGGAATCAGCCCCAGCATTTT | CASSQCQMPPPCSALKGNQPQHF
TRBJ1-5 | TRBV20-1 | NA | NA | TGCAGTGCTATGAGTAGTAGCAATCAGCCCCAGCATTTT | CSAMSSSNQPQHF
TRBJ2-7 | TRBV18 | NA | NA | TGTGCCAGCTCACCAGTCACTAGCAGTTACGAGCAGTACTTC | CASSPVTSSYEQYF
TRBJ2-7 | TRBV7-9 | NA | NA | TGTGCCAGCAGCCGGGGGCTCGAGCAGTACTTC | CASSRGLEQYF
TRBJ2-7 | TRBV6-5 | TRBD1 | NA | TGTGCCAGCAGTTTAGCGGGACAGGGGGCAAGTGAGCAGTACTTC | CASSLAGQGASEQYF
TRBJ2-6 | TRBV27 | NA | NA | TGTGCCAGCAGTTTATTCAGCCTCTCCTCTGGGGCCAACGTCCTGACTTTC | CASSLFSLSSGANVLTF
TRBJ2-1 | TRBV29-1 | TRBD1 | once | TGCAGCGCCGCCGGTGACAGGGGCTTGAATGAGCAGTTCTTC | CSAAGDRGLNEQFF
TRBJ2-1 | TRBV18 | NA | once | TGTGCCAGCTCACCAGACGGGACTCCCTACAATGAGCAGTTCTTC | CASSPDGTPYNEQFF
TRBJ1-2 | TRBV29-1 | NA | NA | TGCAGCGTTGAAGATCTTTTGCGCCCGATAATTTATGGCTACACCTTC | CSVEDLLRPIIYGYTF
TRBJ1-1 | TRBV29-1 | NA | NA | TGCAGCGTTCAAAGGGGTTTGGGCACTGAAGCTTTCTTT | CSVQRGLGTEAFF
TRBJ1-2 | TRBV20-1 | NA | NA | TGCAGCATTTCAACCCGACCGCACGAATACTATGGCTACACCTTC | CSISTRPHEYYGYTF
TRBJ2-1 | TRBV12-3/TRBV12-4 | TRBD1 | NA | TGTGCCAGCAGTCTCCGGGACAGGGGCTATGAGCAGTTCTTC | CASSLRDRGYEQFF
TRBJ2-7 | TRBV10-3 | NA | NA | TGTGCCATCAGTGAGGGGGGATCCTACGAGCAGTACTTC | CAISEGGSYEQYF
TRBJ2-3 | TRBV9 | TRBD2 | NA | TGTGCCAGCAGTGTTAGCGGGAGTCCCTCAGATACGCAGTATTTT | CASSVSGSPSDTQYF
TRBJ1-5 | TRBV2 | NA | once | TGTGCCAGCAGTCCCGAATGGGGAGCTTTATATAGCAATCAGCCCCAGCATTTT | CASSPEWGALYSNQPQHF
TRBJ1-1 | TRBV2 | NA | NA | TGTGCCAGCAGTGAAGCCCGCGGGGGGCGGCTCACTGAAGCTTTCTTT | CASSEARGGRLTEAFF
TRBJ1-5 | TRBV6-2/TRBV6-3 | TRBD1 | NA | TGTGCCAGCAGTCCCCAGTGGGACAGGGATCAGCCCCAGCATTTT | CASSPQWDRDQPQHF
TRBJ2-7 | TRBV27 | NA | few | TGTGCCAGCAGACCGACCTTGTGCGAGCAGTACTTC | CASRPTLCEQYF